These T cell receptor beta chains were read from a single sample in a study of shared clonotypes between healthy human individuals. Sequenced by immunoSEQ multiplex PCR; TCRdb stores in-frame clones only, minus some. The sample has around 2,000,000 clones; roughly 94% are singletons. The specimen was naive CD4+ T cells sorted from blood. These receptors came from a man aged 18 to 35 in good health. Both conserved end residues are part of each CDR3. The D gene is left open where the match is weak. Clone size is stated in some rows and not others, as once, few, many or a class when expanded.

size	J	D	V	DNA	CDR3
NA	TRBJ1-5	NA	TRBV30	TGTGCCTGGAGTGTAGAAAAAGACGCTCAGCATTTT	CAWSVEKDAQHF
NA	TRBJ2-7	TRBD1	TRBV13	TGTGCCAGCAGCTCCTACTCCGGGACAGAAACCTACGAGCAGTACTTC	CASSSYSGTETYEQYF
NA	TRBJ2-5	TRBD2	TRBV5-4	TGTGCCAGCAGCCGGCGTTGGGGGGGAGAGACCCAGTACTTC	CASSRRWGGETQYF
once	TRBJ2-2	NA	TRBV7-2	TGTGCCAGCAGCTTAAGGCGGGATACCGGGGAGCTGTTTTTT	CASSLRRDTGELFF
NA	TRBJ1-2	NA	TRBV7-2	TGTGCCAGCAGCCAGAGTCTGGTGCACACCTTC	CASSQSLVHTF
NA	TRBJ2-7	NA	TRBV10-1	TGCGCCAGCAGTGCCGGGGGTAGCTCCTACGAGCAGTACTTC	CASSAGGSSYEQYF
once	TRBJ2-5	TRBD2	TRBV7-9	TGTGCCAGCAGCTCCCGTCCAGGACTAGCGGACCAAGAGACCCAGTACTTC	CASSSRPGLADQETQYF
NA	TRBJ2-5	NA	TRBV7-7	TGTGCTAGCAGCTTAGCGGCCGTAGAGACCCAGTACTTC	CASSLAAVETQYF
NA	TRBJ2-7	NA	TRBV5-6	TGTGCCAGCAGCTTCGTCGACAGGCCGAAGGTTGAGCAGTACTTC	CASSFVDRPKVEQYF
NA	TRBJ2-3	NA	TRBV7-2	TGTGCCAGCAGCATACAGGTTTCAGATACGCAGTATTTT	CASSIQVSDTQYF
NA	TRBJ2-1	NA	TRBV5-1	TGCGCCAGCAGCCCTGGGGGGAATGAGCAGTTCTTC	CASSPGGNEQFF
NA	TRBJ2-1	NA	TRBV19	TGTGCCAGTAGAATGGTGGGGGGCTCCAATGAGCAGTTCTTC	CASRMVGGSNEQFF
NA	TRBJ2-1	NA	TRBV6-6	TGTGCCAGCAGTACCGGGACTTTCAATGAGCAGTTCTTC	CASSTGTFNEQFF
NA	TRBJ1-1	NA	TRBV5-1	TGCGCCAGCAGCTTTGGTTCCCGCACGGGCACTGAAGCTTTCTTT	CASSFGSRTGTEAFF
NA	TRBJ2-1	NA	TRBV19	TGTGCCAGTAGTATAGAATCAAGGACTGCCTACAATGAGCAGTTCTTC	CASSIESRTAYNEQFF
NA	TRBJ2-7	TRBD1	TRBV28	TGTGCCAGCAGACTAGGGGGCGAGGGGGCCTACGAGCAGTACTTC	CASRLGGEGAYEQYF
NA	TRBJ1-3	NA	TRBV7-9	TGTGCCAGCAGCCCTCTAAAAGGCAACTCTGGAAACACCATATATTTT	CASSPLKGNSGNTIYF
NA	TRBJ1-3	NA	TRBV19	TGTGCCAGTAGATCACCGGGGGCGAGCTCTGGAAACACCATATATTTT	CASRSPGASSGNTIYF
NA	TRBJ1-2	NA	TRBV5-4	TGTGCCAGCAGCTTGGCGGCTAGGGACGGGGATGGCTACACCTTC	CASSLAARDGDGYTF
NA	TRBJ2-7	NA	TRBV5-1	TGCGCCAGCAGCCCGGCGGGACAGCATCCCGGGCAGTACTTC	CASSPAGQHPGQYF
NA	TRBJ2-7	NA	TRBV2	TGTGCCAGCATCGGGGATGGGTCCTACGAGCAGTACTTC	CASIGDGSYEQYF
NA	TRBJ1-5	NA	TRBV6-1	TGTGCCAGCAGTGAAGGCAGAACTTCCAATCAGCCCCAGCATTTT	CASSEGRTSNQPQHF
NA	TRBJ1-2	TRBD1	TRBV5-1	TGCGCCAGCAGCCCTGGACAGGGGGACTTCTATGGCTACACCTTC	CASSPGQGDFYGYTF
NA	TRBJ2-7	NA	TRBV19	TGTGCCAGTAGTATCGACCCGTCCACCTACGAGCAGTACTTC	CASSIDPSTYEQYF
NA	TRBJ2-1	TRBD2	TRBV4-1	TGCGCCAGCAGCCAAGTAGGCCGGGGGGGGCACAATGAGCAGTTCTTC	CASSQVGRGGHNEQFF
NA	TRBJ2-5	TRBD2	TRBV11-2	TGTGCCAGCAGCTTGGGACTAGCGGGGCCCGAGGGCGAGACCCAGTACTTC	CASSLGLAGPEGETQYF
NA	TRBJ2-3	NA	TRBV6-6	TGTGCCAGCAGAAACACGAGGACAGATACGCAGTATTTT	CASRNTRTDTQYF
NA	TRBJ2-5	TRBD1	TRBV5-1	TGCGCCAGCAGCTTGGCCGGGACAGTGTACCAAGAGACCCAGTACTTC	CASSLAGTVYQETQYF
many	TRBJ2-7	NA	TRBV2	TGTGCCAGCAGTGACCGATCCTACGAGCAGTACTTC	CASSDRSYEQYF
NA	TRBJ2-2	NA	TRBV5-4	TGTGCCAGCAGCTTGGACCCCAGAGGGACCGGGGAGCTGTTTTTT	CASSLDPRGTGELFF
NA	TRBJ2-1	TRBD2	TRBV9	TGTGCCAGCAGCGGCGGGAGCTCCTACAATGAGCAGTTCTTC	CASSGGSSYNEQFF
once	TRBJ1-6	NA	TRBV6-1	TGTGCCAGCAGTGTAAATGGGGGAAAGGGGAATAATTCACCCCTCCACTTT	CASSVNGGKGNNSPLHF
once	TRBJ2-2	NA	TRBV6-1	TGTGCCAGCGGGGGTCAGTTAGCCTCCGGGGAGCTGTTTTTT	CASGGQLASGELFF
NA	TRBJ1-4	TRBD1	TRBV7-6	TGTGCCAGCAGCCTAGCAGGGGGTATTAATGAAAAACTGTTTTTT	CASSLAGGINEKLFF
NA	TRBJ2-3	NA	TRBV7-9	TGTGCCAGCAGCTTTTTTGGCCTCAGGGATGGTACGCAGTATTTT	CASSFFGLRDGTQYF
NA	TRBJ2-1	NA	TRBV11-3	TGTGCCAGCAGCCACAGGGTAGACAATGAGCAGTTCTTC	CASSHRVDNEQFF
NA	TRBJ2-1	NA	TRBV5-1	TGCGCCAGCAGCTGGGATTTCGGCAATGAGCAGTTCTTC	CASSWDFGNEQFF
NA	TRBJ2-7	NA	TRBV6-5	TGTGCCAGCAGGCGCGCCCCGGGCAGGGGCGACGAGCAGTACTTC	CASRRAPGRGDEQYF
NA	TRBJ1-5	TRBD1	TRBV9	TGTGCCAGCAGCGAGACAGGGATCGGGCCCCAGCATTTT	CASSETGIGPQHF
NA	TRBJ1-4	TRBD1	TRBV7-2	TGTGCCAGCAGCCGGGACAGACCTAATGAAAAACTGTTTTTT	CASSRDRPNEKLFF
NA	TRBJ1-2	NA	TRBV7-8	TGTGCCAGCAGCTTGACTATAACAGTGACGGGCTACACCTTC	CASSLTITVTGYTF
NA	TRBJ2-5	NA	TRBV25-1	TGTGCCAGCAGTGAATCAGTCGGGACCCAGTACTTC	CASSESVGTQYF
NA	TRBJ2-7	TRBD1	TRBV27	TGTGCCAGCAGTTTGGGCAGGGGGCTCTCCTACGAGCAGTACTTC	CASSLGRGLSYEQYF
NA	TRBJ2-7	TRBD1	TRBV6-1	TGTGCCAGCACCACGACCGGGACAGGGGCCTACGAGCAGTACTTC	CASTTTGTGAYEQYF
NA	TRBJ1-1	TRBD1	TRBV30	TGTGCCTGGAGTCGACAGGGGGTGAACACTGAAGCTTTCTTT	CAWSRQGVNTEAFF